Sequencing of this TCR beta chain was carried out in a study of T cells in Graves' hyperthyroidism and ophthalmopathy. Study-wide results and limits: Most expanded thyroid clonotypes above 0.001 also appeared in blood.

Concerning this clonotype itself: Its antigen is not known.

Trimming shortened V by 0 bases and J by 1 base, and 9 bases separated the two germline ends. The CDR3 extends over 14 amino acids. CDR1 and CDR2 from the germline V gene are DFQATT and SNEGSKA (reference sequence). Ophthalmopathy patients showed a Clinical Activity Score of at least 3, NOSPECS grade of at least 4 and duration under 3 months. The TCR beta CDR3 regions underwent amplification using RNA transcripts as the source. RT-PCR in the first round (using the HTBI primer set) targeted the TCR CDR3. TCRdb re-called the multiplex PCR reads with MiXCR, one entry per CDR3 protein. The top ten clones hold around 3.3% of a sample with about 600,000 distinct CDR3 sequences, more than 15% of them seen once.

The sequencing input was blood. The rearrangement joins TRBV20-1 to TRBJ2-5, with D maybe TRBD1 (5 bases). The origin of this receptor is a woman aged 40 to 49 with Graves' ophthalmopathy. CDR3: CSARETDSQETQYF. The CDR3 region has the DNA TGCAGTGCTAGAGAAACTGACAGCCAAGAGACCCAGTACTTC.